This paragraph covers one T cell receptor (beta chain) sequence. The antigen it recognizes is unknown. No per-base quality is available; no much larger clone lies one base away. Reading from cysteine to phenylalanine, the CDR3 counts 17 amino acids. Of the read, only the CDR3 DNA is kept; its 51 bases are in frame from base 1. For CDR1 and CDR2, the germline V gene lists SNHLY and FYNNEI. The V and J ends are trimmed by 1 base and 1 base, leaving 14 bases between them. The data were obtained in a study of T cell responses to AZD1222 COVID-19 vaccine (dated by TCRdb to the early 2020s). In the study overall: TCR sequencing covered some 250 trial participants: 207 given two doses of AZD1222 and 26 given two doses of MenACWY control vaccine. Trial participants were enrolled into age subgroups of 18-55, 56-69 and 70-plus years, which contained 148, 28 and 57 TCR-sequenced participants, respectively.

The CDR3 regions of human TCRbeta chains were subjected to immunosequencing. For the original study's pipeline: TCRs in the repertoires were matched against a reference library of SARS-CoV-2-specific TCRs that had been generated with the MIRA antigen-specificity platform. Breadth was defined as the fraction of unique TCRs that were SARS-CoV-2-associated, and depth was defined as the fraction of total T cells that were SARS-CoV-2-associated. Using the MIRA data, every spike-specific TCR was mapped to the spike region that the TCR reacted to and assigned to either a CD4 or a CD8 class. Log10-transformed breadth and depth values were compared by one-way ANOVA with Sidak's multiple comparisons tests. The table was pulled from immuneACCESS by TCRdb, which kept in-frame rearrangements only. Such tables lose some clones; where checked, under half of the loss comes from unresolved V genes, and the rest has no known cause. The V and J calls and clone size come from that table; D and trimming were worked out from the DNA. Within this sample are some 150,000 clones, with over 90% of them counted one time only. The ten largest clones represent more than 0.7% of the sample.

Interpreted using the paper, the time point label stands for: baseline before first vaccination. This specimen's treatment or condition label, interpreted: meningococcal conjugate vaccine given as trial control. Samples from vaccinated people were obtained from the UK trials COV001 and COV002, which included a single-blind randomized controlled phase 2/3 trial of AZD1222 (ChAdOx1 nCoV-19) in healthy adults. Trial participant PBMC samples were collected at day 0 and day 28 after the second dose for TCRbeta chain sequencing. The study at large found these results: Reportedly, almost half of the unique spike-specific TCRs recognized epitopes lying outside the regions that are mutated in the B.1.351 and B.1.1.7 variants. Participants were mostly white British and included more females than males, and it was suggested by the authors that clonal diversity may have been underestimated. Conclusions about previously exposed vaccinees are limited, since just 6 or 7 AZD1222 recipients were seropositive for SARS-CoV-2 at baseline. No day 14 peak-response samples were available, so repertoires were characterized only after the peak T cell response. After two AZD1222 doses, both the breadth and the depth of spike-specific TCRs were significantly higher than at day 0 and than in MenACWY recipients. The vaccine-associated CD4 TCRs covered the entire spike protein, and the dominant responses fell in regions 160-218 and 743-854. In the small 56-69-year group, the increase in depth fell short of significance, most likely because of low power.

The sequence joins TRBV2 to TRBJ1-3; a weak D assignment points to TRBD1 (5 bases agree). The sequence was obtained from an adult in good health. This specimen consisted of peripheral blood, obtained on day 0 of MenACWY control vaccination. The base sequence is TGTGCCAGCAGTGAAGTTGGGGGTCCCCTATCTGGAAACACCATATATTTT. This encodes CASSEVGGPLSGNTIYF. The CDR3, completed at both ends by the reference TRBV2 and TRBJ1-3 genes, gives the full variable domain EPEVTQTPSHQVTQMGQEVILRCVPISNHLYFYWYRQILGQKVEFLVSFYNNEISEKSEIFDDQFSVERPDGSNFTLKIRSTKLEDSAMYFCASSEVGGPLSGNTIYFGEGSWLTVV.